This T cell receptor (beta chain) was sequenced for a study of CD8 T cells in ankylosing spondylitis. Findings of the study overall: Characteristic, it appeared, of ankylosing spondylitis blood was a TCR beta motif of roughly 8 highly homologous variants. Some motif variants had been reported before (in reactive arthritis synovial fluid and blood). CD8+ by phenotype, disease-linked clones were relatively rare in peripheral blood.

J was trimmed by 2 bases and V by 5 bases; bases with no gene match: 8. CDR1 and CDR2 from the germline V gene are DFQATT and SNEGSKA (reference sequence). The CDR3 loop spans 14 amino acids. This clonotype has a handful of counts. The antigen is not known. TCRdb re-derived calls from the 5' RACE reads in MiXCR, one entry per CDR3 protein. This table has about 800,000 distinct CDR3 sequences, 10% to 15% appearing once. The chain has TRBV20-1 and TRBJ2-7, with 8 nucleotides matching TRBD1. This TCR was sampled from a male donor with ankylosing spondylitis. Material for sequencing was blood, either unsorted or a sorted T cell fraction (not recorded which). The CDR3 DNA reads TGCAGTGCTGACCCAGGGGGCGGTCCCTACGAGCAGTACTTC. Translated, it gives CSADPGGGPYEQYF.